The 25 T cell receptor beta chains given below trace back to one sample, sequenced in a study of beta chain features in type 1 diabetes. As every portion of the isolated RNA was reverse transcribed, the sequencing read expressed TCRB transcripts. Assay: immunoSEQ multiplex PCR; the TCRdb copy retains only in-frame clones and omits some. The sample lists 400,000 to 500,000 clones, approximately 15% occurring once. What was sequenced was naive CD4+ T cells from blood. All receptors derive from a man aged 30 to 39 in good health.

The chain is built from TRBV4-3 and TRBJ2-2; no clear D. Trimming removed 0 bases from V and 7 bases from J, with 3 bases in between. Germline V gives CDR1 LGHNA, CDR2 YSLEER. The CDR3 length is 12 residues. CDR3 protein: CASSQDYGELFF. Written as DNA, the CDR3 is TGCGCCAGCAGCCAAGATTACGGGGAGCTGTTTTTT.

The chain uses TRBV6-1 and TRBJ2-7, with TRBD1 as a possible D gene (5 bases). Germline V gene sequence: CDR1 MNHNS, CDR2 SASEGT. V was cut by 8 bases and J by 4 bases, with 21 bases left in between. The CDR3 loop spans 15 amino acids. This chain's CDR3 is CASASVGHTTYEQYV. CDR3 bases: TGTGCCAGCGCCTCGGTCGGACATACGACGTACGAGCAGTACGTC.

This clone came up a few times. The chain couples TRBV13 to TRBJ2-6, with 10 bases lining up with TRBD1. The germline CDR1 and CDR2 sequences are PRHDT and FYEKMQ (reference sequence). CDR3 length: 19 amino acids. J gave up 0 bases and V 4 bases, and 9 bases lay outside the gene matches. The CDR3 bases are TGTGCCAGCAGCTGGACCCGGGACAGGGGAATCTCTGGGGCCAACGTCCTGACTTTC. Translation: CASSWTRDRGISGANVLTF.

This clone appeared a few times. J is TRBJ1-2 and V is TRBV30, with D unresolved. This CDR3 has 14 residues. Germline values: CDR1 GTSNPN, CDR2 SVGIG (reference sequence). V was pared by 5 bases and J by 7 bases, with 20 bases between. CDR3 region: CAWGTTPVDTGYTF. Written as DNA, the CDR3 is TGTGCCTGGGGAACCACCCCCGTAGACACTGGCTACACCTTC.

This chain joins TRBV7-3 and TRBJ2-1, with a weak D call TRBD2 (6 bases). Per germline, CDR1 SGHTA and CDR2 FQGTGA. This CDR3 has 16 residues. The V and J ends lost 2 bases and 2 bases respectively, with 13 bases between them. CDR3 coding DNA: TGTGCCAGCAGCTTATATACCCGCGGGACCTACAATGAGCAGTTCTTC. It specifies CASSLYTRGTYNEQFF.

The chain links TRBV30 to TRBJ2-5; 7 bases line up with TRBD1. The CDR3 sequence is 13 residues long. V trimming: 8 bases; J trimming: 2 bases; junction bases outside the gene matches: 8. In germline, CDR1 is GTSNPN, CDR2 SVGIG (reference sequence). CDR3 DNA: TGTGCCCAGACAGGGCTATCTCAAGAGACCCAGTACTTC. Protein product: CAQTGLSQETQYF.

The chain joins TRBV12-5 to TRBJ1-4, with unresolved D. The length of the CDR3 is 14 residues. V gave up 4 bases and J gave up 8 bases, with 14 bases separating them. The germline V gene encodes CDR1 LGHNT and CDR2 FRNRAP. DNA of the CDR3: TGTGCTAGTGGTTCCTCCGGACCCGGGGAAAAACTGTTTTTT. The encoded protein is CASGSSGPGEKLFF.

This clone was seen only a few times. The chain joins TRBV4-1 to TRBJ1-2; unclear D gene. The germline V gene encodes CDR1 MGHRA and CDR2 YSYEKL. The germline V and J ends were trimmed by 1 base and 6 bases, with 15 bases remaining between them. CDR3 length: 15 amino acids. The CDR3 DNA sequence: TGCGCCAGCAGCCAAGTACTTGGCCTGGGGAATGGCTACACCTTC. Translation gives CASSQVLGLGNGYTF.

This clone was detected only a few times. The chain couples TRBV10-3 to TRBJ2-2; 8 nucleotides align to TRBD2. Looked up from germline, CDR1 is ENHRY and CDR2 is SYGVKD. J lost 6 bases, V lost 7 bases, and 13 bases had no gene match. The CDR3 has 16 amino acids. CDR3 sequence: CAITVGLAGEAGELFF. CDR3 nucleotides: TGTGCCATCACGGTCGGACTAGCCGGCGAGGCCGGGGAGCTGTTTTTT.

This clone was picked up a small number of times. This sequence joins TRBV7-3 and TRBJ2-1, with no clear D. CDR1 SGHTA and CDR2 FQGTGA come from the germline V gene. The ends were cut back, 1 base at V and 6 bases at J, with 10 bases in the middle. The CDR3 loop spans 14 amino acids. CDR3 region: CASSLSPSGNEQFF. In DNA, the CDR3 is TGTGCCAGCAGCTTAAGTCCTAGTGGCAATGAGCAGTTCTTC.

The table lists this clone with a few counts. J is TRBJ2-7 and V is TRBV2, with 14 bases fitting TRBD2. CDR1 is SNHLY and CDR2 is FYNNEI in the germline V gene. Trimming cost V 7 bases and J 1 base; bases outside gene matches: 12. This CDR3 is 18 amino acids long. The CDR3 nucleotides read TGTGCCAGCATATGGAGACTAGCGGGGGGGCCACGGTCCTACGAGCAGTACTTC. This codes for CASIWRLAGGPRSYEQYF.

This clone was seen at least ten times. Other nucleotide sequences from this sample produce the same CDR3. The chain is built from TRBV7-2 and TRBJ2-1; TRBD1 matches at 7 bases. After removal of 3 bases from V and 1 base from J, the junction contained 3 bases not matched to a gene. The CDR3 loop spans 15 amino acids. The germline gives CDR1 SGHTA, CDR2 FQGNSA. CDR3: CASSFDRASYNEQFF. The CDR3 DNA sequence: TGTGCCAGCAGCTTTGACAGGGCGTCCTACAATGAGCAGTTCTTC. The whole variable domain, filled in from reference TRBV7-2 and TRBJ2-1, reads GAGVSQSPSNKVTEKGKDVELRCDPISGHTALYWYRQSLGQGLEFLIYFQGNSAPDKSGLPSDRFSAERTGGSVSTLTIQRTQQEDSAVYLCASSFDRASYNEQFFGPGTRLTVL.

This clone has a handful of counts. V is TRBV7-2 and J is TRBJ2-3; D call uncertain. This CDR3 has 13 amino acids. V dropped 0 bases and J dropped 0 bases, with 1 base sitting between them. Germline loops: CDR1 SGHTA, CDR2 FQGNSA. The CDR3 DNA sequence: TGTGCCAGCAGCTTAGCTAGCACAGATACGCAGTATTTT. Translated, it gives CASSLASTDTQYF. The complete variable domain, with remaining parts taken from reference TRBV7-2 and TRBJ2-3, reads GAGVSQSPSNKVTEKGKDVELRCDPISGHTALYWYRQSLGQGLEFLIYFQGNSAPDKSGLPSDRFSAERTGGSVSTLTIQRTQQEDSAVYLCASSLASTDTQYFGPGTRLTVL.

The gene calls are TRBV2 and TRBJ2-1, with D maybe TRBD2 (5 bases). Trimming removed 7 bases at V and 8 bases at J, with 18 bases between. Germline assignment: CDR1 SNHLY and CDR2 FYNNEI. The CDR3 totals 14 residues. In nucleotides, the CDR3 is TGTGCCAGCAACCGGGATTACCTTTCCGATGAGCAGTTCTTC. Amino acid sequence: CASNRDYLSDEQFF.

CDR3 sequence: CASSRGLAGGSDTQYF. CDR3 nucleotides: TGTGCCAGCAGCCGAGGACTAGCGGGAGGATCAGATACGCAGTATTTT. The rearrangement joins TRBV7-3 to TRBJ2-3; 14 bases map to TRBD2. V lost 5 bases, J lost 4 bases, and 5 bases stayed unmatched. The CDR3 sequence is 16 residues long. The germline CDR1 and CDR2 sequences are SGHTA and FQGTGA.

V gene TRBV5-1 combines with J gene TRBJ2-3, with a possible D match to TRBD2 (6 bases). Trimming cost V 4 bases and J 0 bases, with 12 bases left between them. Germline V gene lookup returns CDR1 SGHRS and CDR2 YFSETQ. The CDR3 sequence is 15 residues long. The CDR3 nucleotides read TGCGCCAGCAGCACTTGGGGGGATAGCACAGATACGCAGTATTTT. This encodes CASSTWGDSTDTQYF.

V is TRBV18 and J is TRBJ1-4, with D tentatively TRBD1 (6 bases). CDR3 length equals 15 residues. Trimming took off 3 bases at V and 5 bases at J, with 13 bases between the two ends. The V gene's germline CDR1 is KGHSH and CDR2 LQKENI. The CDR3 region has the DNA TGTGCCAGCTCACCTGGCAAACAGGGAAATGAAAAACTGTTTTTT. Its protein is CASSPGKQGNEKLFF.

This clone was counted only a few times. J is TRBJ1-2 and V is TRBV6-5; TRBD1 might be the D (6 bases). The V end was cut by 2 bases, the J end by 4 bases, with 11 bases between. CDR3 length equals 14 residues. CDR1 and CDR2 from the germline V gene are MNHEY and SVGAGI. CDR3 bases: TGTGCCAGCAGTTACACGGACAGACTCTATGGCTACACCTTC. This codes for CASSYTDRLYGYTF.

This chain joins TRBV4-3 and TRBJ2-1; 7 bases fit TRBD1. The CDR3 spans 13 residues. V shed 0 bases, J shed 12 bases, and the junction held 5 bases outside the gene matches. Germline assignment: CDR1 LGHNA and CDR2 YSLEER. This chain's CDR3 is CASSQDDRAGQFF. CDR3 bases: TGCGCCAGCAGCCAAGACGACAGGGCTGGGCAGTTCTTC.

Note on this clone: Other DNA sequences in the same sample also yield this CDR3. In DNA form, the CDR3 reads TGTGCCAGCAGCTTAGGCGGATTCAATCAGCCCCAGCATTTT. It encodes CASSLGGFNQPQHF. This chain connects TRBV7-2 to TRBJ1-5, with D uncertain. Germline V gene sequence: CDR1 SGHTA, CDR2 FQGNSA. The CDR3 covers 14 residues. V was trimmed by 1 base and J by 3 bases, leaving 7 bases between them. Looking up the rest from reference TRBV7-2 and TRBJ1-5 gives the full variable domain: GAGVSQSPSNKVTEKGKDVELRCDPISGHTALYWYRQSLGQGLEFLIYFQGNSAPDKSGLPSDRFSAERTGGSVSTLTIQRTQQEDSAVYLCASSLGGFNQPQHFGDGTRLSIL.

This clone was detected a few times. The V gene is TRBV9, the J gene TRBJ2-5; TRBD2 might be the D (5 bases). The germline V gene has CDR1 SGDLS and CDR2 YYNGEE. V gave up 3 bases and J gave up 4 bases, with 16 bases separating them. The CDR3 runs to 15 residues. The CDR3 DNA reads TGTGCCAGCAGCGGAGGGTTGAGGTTTGGAGAGACCCAGTACTTC. Encoded protein: CASSGGLRFGETQYF.

J is TRBJ1-1 and V is TRBV15, with D uncertain. Deletions cut 0 bases from V and 3 bases from J, with 14 bases between. CDR1 is LNHNV, CDR2 YYDKDF, per germline (reference sequence). The CDR3 covers 16 residues. DNA of the CDR3: TGTGCCACCAGCAGAGATCGAAGGGAACACCACACTGAAGCTTTCTTT. Its protein is CATSRDRREHHTEAFF.

This clone was picked up a small number of times. This CDR3 reads CASRSRDRARADTQYF. Written as DNA, the CDR3 is TGTGCCAGCAGGTCCCGGGACAGGGCAAGGGCAGATACGCAGTATTTT. This chain uses TRBV2 with TRBJ2-3, with 9 bases aligning to TRBD1. V was pared by 6 bases and J by 4 bases, with 11 bases of the junction left unmatched. This CDR3 is built from 16 residues. CDR1 is SNHLY and CDR2 is FYNNEI in the germline V gene. The variable domain in full, completed from reference TRBV2 and TRBJ2-3, reads EPEVTQTPSHQVTQMGQEVILRCVPISNHLYFYWYRQILGQKVEFLVSFYNNEISEKSEIFDDQFSVERPDGSNFTLKIRSTKLEDSAMYFCASRSRDRARADTQYFGPGTRLTVL.

This clone appeared a few times. V usage is TRBV10-1 and J usage is TRBJ2-7; 9 positions agree with TRBD1. V shed 0 bases and J 4 bases; nucleotides not matched to a gene: 4. Germline CDR1 WNHNN, CDR2 SYGVQD (reference sequence). The CDR3 runs to 15 residues. CDR3 loop: CASSESGTGLYEQYF. CDR3 nucleotides: TGCGCCAGCAGTGAGTCTGGGACAGGGCTGTACGAGCAGTACTTC.

Turning to this clone: Different DNA sequences within this sample yield the same CDR3. V is TRBV5-1 and J is TRBJ2-5; TRBD2 might be the D (5 bases). V lost 2 bases to trimming and J lost 5 bases, with 10 bases between them. The CDR3 totals 13 residues. Looked up from germline, CDR1 is SGHRS and CDR2 is YFSETQ. CDR3 nucleotides: TGCGCCAGCAGCTTACTAGGAGAGGAGACCCAGTACTTC. It specifies CASSLLGEETQYF.